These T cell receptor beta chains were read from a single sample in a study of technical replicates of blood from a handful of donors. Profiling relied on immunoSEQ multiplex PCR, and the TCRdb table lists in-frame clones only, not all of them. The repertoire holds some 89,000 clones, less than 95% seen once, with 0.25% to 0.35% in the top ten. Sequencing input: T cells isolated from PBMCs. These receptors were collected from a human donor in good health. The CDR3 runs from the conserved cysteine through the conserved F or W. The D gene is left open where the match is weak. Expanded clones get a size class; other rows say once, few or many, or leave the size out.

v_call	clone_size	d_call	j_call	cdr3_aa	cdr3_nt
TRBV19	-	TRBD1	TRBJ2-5	CASSWDRGETQYF	TGTGCCAGTAGTTGGGACAGGGGAGAGACCCAGTACTTC
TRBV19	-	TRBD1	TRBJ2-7	CASRPTDRARQYF	TGTGCCAGTAGACCGACAGACAGGGCAAGGCAGTACTTC
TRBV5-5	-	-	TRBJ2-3	CASSLRPLTDTQYF	TGTGCCAGCAGCCTCCGTCCCCTCACAGATACGCAGTATTTT
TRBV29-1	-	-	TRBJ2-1	CSVGPVTYNEQFF	TGCAGCGTTGGGCCAGTTACCTACAATGAGCAGTTCTTC
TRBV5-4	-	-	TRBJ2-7	CASSLALAEDHSYEQYF	TGTGCCAGCAGCTTGGCTTTAGCGGAAGATCACTCCTACGAGCAGTACTTC
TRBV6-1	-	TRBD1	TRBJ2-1	CASMLGQGYNEQFF	TGTGCCAGCATGTTGGGACAGGGCTACAATGAGCAGTTCTTC
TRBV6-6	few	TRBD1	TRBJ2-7	CASKAGQGAYEQYF	TGTGCCAGCAAGGCCGGACAGGGGGCCTACGAGCAGTACTTC
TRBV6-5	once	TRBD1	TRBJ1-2	CASSAGTGGGYTF	TGTGCCAGCAGCGCCGGGACAGGGGGAGGCTACACCTTC
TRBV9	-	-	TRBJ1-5	CASSVGDSGRQPQHF	TGTGCCAGCAGCGTAGGGGACTCCGGGCGCCAGCCCCAGCATTTT
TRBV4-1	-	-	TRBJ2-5	CASSLGGRETQYF	TGCGCCAGCAGCTTGGGGGGTCGGGAGACCCAGTACTTC
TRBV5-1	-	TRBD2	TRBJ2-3	CASSLGTSGSTDTQYF	TGCGCCAGCAGCCTTGGGACTAGCGGGAGTACAGATACGCAGTATTTT
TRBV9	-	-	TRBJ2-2	CASSVEGATGELFF	TGTGCCAGCAGCGTAGAAGGGGCTACCGGGGAGCTGTTTTTT
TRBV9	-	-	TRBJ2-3	CASSFPVPGTDTQYF	TGTGCCAGCAGCTTCCCGGTGCCGGGGACAGATACGCAGTATTTT
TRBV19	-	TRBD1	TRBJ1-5	CASRPDRVSNQPQHF	TGTGCCAGTAGGCCCGACAGGGTGAGCAATCAGCCCCAGCATTTT
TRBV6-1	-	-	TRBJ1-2	CASSEYIDGSGYTF	TGTGCCAGCAGTGAATATATCGACGGGAGCGGCTACACCTTC
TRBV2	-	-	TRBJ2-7	CASSEGRPPYEQYF	TGTGCCAGCAGTGAGGGCAGACCGCCCTACGAGCAGTACTTC